The 17 T cell receptor beta chains listed next were all sequenced from one sample in a study of response to subunit inactivated influenza vaccine. TCRdb re-analysed the RT-PCR reads in MiXCR, keeping a single row per CDR3 protein. The sample yields about 570,000 distinct CDR3 sequences, roughly 10% seen once. This specimen consisted of PBMCs from blood, obtained on the day of vaccination. The receptor source for this set is a man aged 45-65 years who received an inactivated influenza vaccine.

This clonotype came up a few times. The rearrangement joins TRBV3-1 to TRBJ2-4, with a possible D match to TRBD1 (6 bases). V shed 2 bases and J shed 2 bases, with 7 bases lying between them. Germline loops: CDR1 LGHDT, CDR2 YNNKEL (reference sequence). The CDR3 runs 14 residues. The CDR3 sequence: CASSQQGTKNIQYF. DNA for the CDR3: TGTGCCAGCAGCCAACAGGGGACCAAAAACATTCAGTACTTC.

The chain joins TRBV7-6 to TRBJ2-2; D perhaps matches TRBD1 (5 bases). CDR1 SGHVS and CDR2 FNYEAQ come from the germline V gene. This CDR3 is 16 amino acids long. V dropped 7 bases and J dropped 4 bases, with 19 bases sitting between them. CDR3 protein: CASTSLGLRGTGELFF. The CDR3 region has the DNA TGTGCCAGCACCTCGTTGGGGCTTCGAGGCACCGGGGAGCTGTTTTTT. Full variable domain (rest looked up from reference TRBV7-6 and TRBJ2-2): GAGVSQSPRYKVTKRGQDVALRCDPISGHVSLYWYRQALGQGPEFLTYFNYEAQQDKSGLPNDRFSAERPEGSISTLTIQRTEQRDSAMYRCASTSLGLRGTGELFFGEGSRLTVL.

This clonotype has a count of ten or more. V gene TRBV6-1 combines with J gene TRBJ2-1; 12 bases map to TRBD2. CDR1 is MNHNS and CDR2 is SASEGT in the germline V gene. There are 16 residues in the CDR3. The J segment lost 5 bases and the V segment lost 6 bases, leaving 8 bases of the junction unmatched. The chain's CDR3 is CASRPSSGRDHNEQFF. The CDR3 region has the DNA TGTGCCAGCAGACCATCTAGCGGGAGGGATCACAATGAGCAGTTCTTC.

This clonotype turned up a few times. The CDR3 loop reads CASSTRDVPYEQYF. The CDR3 region has the DNA TGTGCCAGCAGCACGCGGGACGTTCCCTACGAGCAGTACTTC. The chain recombines TRBV9 with TRBJ2-7, with a possible D match to TRBD2 (6 bases). The V and J ends lost 4 bases and 2 bases respectively, with 13 bases between them. This CDR3 is 14 amino acids long. Germline loops: CDR1 SGDLS, CDR2 YYNGEE.

J is TRBJ2-1 and V is TRBV27, with 8 bases identical to TRBD2. This CDR3 has 16 amino acids. The V gene end was trimmed by 2 bases and the J gene end by 8 bases; junction bases not matched to a gene: 11. CDR1 MNHEY and CDR2 SMNVEV come from the germline V gene (reference sequence). CDR3 sequence reads: CASSLVPGGGRDEQFF. The CDR3 DNA is TGTGCCAGCAGTTTAGTACCCGGGGGGGGCCGAGATGAGCAGTTCTTC.

The sample holds a few counts of this clonotype. The chain has TRBV20-1 and TRBJ2-1; 7 bases line up with TRBD1. Germline V gives CDR1 DFQATT, CDR2 SNEGSKA (reference sequence). V shed 3 bases and J 6 bases; nucleotides not matched to a gene: 8. This CDR3 comprises 14 residues. The CDR3 sequence: CSASPTGELNEQFF. The CDR3 bases are TGCAGTGCTAGTCCTACAGGGGAGCTCAATGAGCAGTTCTTC.

This clonotype appeared many times. J is TRBJ2-1 and V is TRBV4-3; 7 nucleotides match TRBD2. With V trimmed by 0 bases and J by 5 bases, 7 bases remained unmatched. CDR1 is LGHNA and CDR2 is YSLEER in the germline V gene. This CDR3 region has 16 residues. CDR3 in amino acids: CASSQDWEGQDNEQFF. In DNA, the CDR3 is TGCGCCAGCAGCCAAGATTGGGAGGGCCAGGACAATGAGCAGTTCTTC.

The rearrangement links TRBV9 to TRBJ2-5; D uncertain. CDR3 size: 15 residues. Germline loops: CDR1 SGDLS, CDR2 YYNGEE. V dropped 4 bases and J dropped 2 bases, with 15 bases sitting between them. The CDR3 region has the DNA TGTGCCAGCAGCAATGGCGCAGTCCTACAAGAGACCCAGTACTTC. Protein: CASSNGAVLQETQYF.

The J gene is TRBJ2-7, the V gene TRBV20-1; 9 positions match TRBD2. The V gene end was trimmed by 5 bases and the J gene end by 6 bases; junction bases not matched to a gene: 11. CDR3 length: 14 amino acids. CDR1 is DFQATT and CDR2 is SNEGSKA in the germline V gene (reference sequence). CDR3 residues: CSASSGTSFSEQYF. CDR3 nucleotides: TGCAGTGCTTCTAGCGGGACTTCGTTTTCCGAGCAGTACTTC.

This clonotype was found a few times. J is TRBJ2-3 and V is TRBV12-3 or TRBV12-4; a possible D gene is TRBD2 (5 bases). The CDR3 has 15 amino acids. The V and J ends lost 5 bases and 2 bases respectively, with 14 bases between them. The CDR3 DNA follows: TGTGCCAGCAGTGTGGAGGAGAGTTTCACAGATACGCAGTATTTT. Translated: CASSVEESFTDTQYF.

The rearrangement joins TRBV11-2 to TRBJ2-5, with no clear D. CDR1 is SGHAT, CDR2 FQNNGV, per germline. V was pared by 5 bases and J by 5 bases, with 27 bases between. The CDR3 consists of 18 residues. The CDR3 here is CASSPFFSRNNLRETQYF. DNA for the CDR3: TGTGCCAGCAGCCCATTTTTTTCTAGGAATAACCTCCGGGAGACCCAGTACTTC.

The chain joins TRBV7-6 to TRBJ2-7, with a possible D match to TRBD2 (6 bases). Germline V lookup: CDR1 SGHVS, CDR2 FNYEAQ. Trimming shortened V by 5 bases and J by 1 base, and 15 bases separated the two germline ends. The CDR3 spans 15 residues. CDR3 coding DNA: TGTGCCAGCAGCCTCGGGGTAGCGGCTTCCTACGAGCAGTACTTC. Its protein product is CASSLGVAASYEQYF.

This clonotype was recorded at least ten times. V usage is TRBV20-1 and J usage is TRBJ2-7, with D hard to call. The length of the CDR3 is 10 residues. Germline V gene data show CDR1 as DFQATT and CDR2 as SNEGSKA (reference sequence). V lost 6 bases and J lost 2, with 5 bases in between. The CDR3 region is CSAGAYEQYF. The CDR3 bases are TGCAGTGCAGGCGCCTACGAGCAGTACTTC.

This clonotype occurred a few times. The chain employs TRBV15 and TRBJ2-5, with D possibly TRBD1 on 5 matching bases. Trimming took 0 bases from V and 5 from J, leaving 16 bases between them. This CDR3 contains 16 residues. Germline CDR1 reads LNHNV; CDR2 reads YYDKDF (reference sequence). In DNA, the CDR3 is TGTGCCACCAGCAGAGATCAGAGACAGTTTCTGGAGACCCAGTACTTC. It yields the protein CATSRDQRQFLETQYF. Combining the CDR3 with reference TRBV15 and TRBJ2-5 gives the whole variable domain DAMVIQNPRYQVTQFGKPVTLSCSQTLNHNVMYWYQQKSSQAPKLLFHYYDKDFNNEADTPDNFQSRRPNTSFCFLDIRSPGLGDTAMYLCATSRDQRQFLETQYFGPGTRLLVL.

This clonotype has more than one count but fewer than ten. The CDR3 here is CASSFLLGAFSGANVLTF. CDR3 in DNA: TGTGCCAGCAGCTTCCTGCTAGGTGCTTTCTCTGGGGCCAACGTCCTGACTTTC. The J gene is TRBJ2-6, the V gene TRBV11-2; D is undetermined. V lost 3 bases to trimming and J lost 0 bases, with 15 bases between them. From germline, CDR1 is SGHAT and CDR2 FQNNGV. The CDR3 runs 18 residues.

In its sample, this clonotype was seen a few times. The rearrangement joins TRBV20-1 to TRBJ1-5; D unclear. The CDR3 loop spans 11 amino acids. CDR1 is DFQATT, CDR2 SNEGSKA, per germline (reference sequence). V was shortened by 5 bases and J by 1 base, with 3 bases between the two germline ends. The CDR3 spells CSAQSNQPQHF. CDR3 nucleotide sequence: TGCAGTGCTCAGAGCAATCAGCCCCAGCATTTT.

This clonotype was observed a few times. The J gene is TRBJ2-5, the V gene TRBV12-3 or TRBV12-4, with unresolved D. CDR3 length equals 13 residues. Trimming took off 6 bases at V and 2 bases at J, with 10 bases between the two ends. This chain's CDR3 is CASSPAVQETQYF. The CDR3 DNA reads as TGTGCCAGCAGCCCGGCGGTGCAAGAGACCCAGTACTTC.